A single sample is the source of the 17 T cell receptor beta chains below, sequenced in a study of blood T cell repertoires in COVID-19. Produced via immunoSEQ multiplex PCR; TCRdb's table is partial and in-frame only. The sample has under 450,000 clones, roughly 86% seen once. Source material: PBMCs or T cells enriched from blood (not recorded which). The receptors derive from a man aged 25-45 years who had recovered from COVID-19.

The chain carries TRBV5-1 and TRBJ1-1, with D possibly being TRBD1 (6 bases). This CDR3 has 14 residues. CDR1 is SGHRS, CDR2 YFSETQ, per germline. The ends were cut back, 4 bases at V and 0 bases at J, with 10 bases in the middle. CDR3 sequence: CASSTDSMNTEAFF. CDR3 sequence (DNA): TGCGCCAGCAGCACGGACAGCATGAACACTGAAGCTTTCTTT.

This chain connects TRBV19 to TRBJ1-1, with 11 bases that match TRBD1. Germline V gene sequence: CDR1 LNHDA, CDR2 SQIVND (reference sequence). V gave up 5 bases and J gave up 4 bases; unmatched junction bases: 6. CDR3 length: 15 residues. The CDR3 sequence is CASSPPDRGPTEAFF. The CDR3 DNA follows: TGTGCCAGTAGTCCCCCGGACAGGGGGCCCACTGAAGCTTTCTTT. The full variable domain, its missing parts supplied by reference TRBV19 and TRBJ1-1, is DGGITQSPKYLFRKEGQNVTLSCEQNLNHDAMYWYRQDPGQGLRLIYYSQIVNDFQKGDIAEGYSVSREKKESFPLTVTSAQKNPTAFYLCASSPPDRGPTEAFFGQGTRLTVV.

This clone was counted once. The chain has TRBV6-5 and TRBJ1-2; D unresolved. Germline assignment: CDR1 MNHEY and CDR2 SVGAGI. The length of the CDR3 is 12 residues. The V and J ends lost 5 bases and 4 bases respectively, with 8 bases between them. CDR3 sequence reads: CASSPQAYGYTF. The CDR3 nucleotides are TGTGCCAGCAGTCCGCAAGCCTATGGCTACACCTTC.

The chain joins TRBV9 to TRBJ2-7, with 8 bases identical to TRBD1. The length of the CDR3 is 14 residues. Germline V gene lookup returns CDR1 SGDLS and CDR2 YYNGEE. The ends lost 7 bases at V and 0 bases at J; junction bases unmatched: 6. The DNA for the CDR3 is TGTGCCAGCGGACAGGGCCTGAGCTCCTACGAGCAGTACTTC. It translates to CASGQGLSSYEQYF. Variable domain in full (rest from reference TRBV9 and TRBJ2-7): DSGVTQTPKHLITATGQRVTLRCSPRSGDLSVYWYQQSLDQGLQFLIQYYNGEERAKGNILERFSAQQFPDLHSELNLSSLELGDSALYFCASGQGLSSYEQYFGPGTRLTVT.

This clone appeared a single time. The CDR3 coding sequence is TGTGCCAGCAGCCCCACCGAGGGTAGTCAGCCCCAGCATTTT. It encodes CASSPTEGSQPQHF. The chain uses TRBV6-5 and TRBJ1-5; no reliable D call. V was clipped by 6 bases and J by 6 bases, with 15 bases between them. The CDR3 is made up of 14 amino acids. Germline-derived CDR1 and CDR2 are MNHEY and SVGAGI.

This chain links TRBV6-5 with TRBJ1-2; perhaps TRBD1 as D (5 bases). The germline CDR1 and CDR2 sequences are MNHEY and SVGAGI. Trimming removed 7 bases from V and 2 bases from J, with 17 bases in between. The CDR3 is made up of 15 amino acids. In DNA form, the CDR3 reads TGTGCCAGCACTCCTTTGGGGGGGAACAACTATGGCTACACCTTC. Amino acids: CASTPLGGNNYGYTF.

The table lists this clone with a count of one. The genes are TRBV3-1 (or the pseudogene TRBV3-2) and TRBJ2-7, with D perhaps matching TRBD1 (5 bases). The CDR3 consists of 12 residues. V lost 5 bases, J lost 3 bases, and 8 bases lay in between. Germline values: CDR1 LGHDT, CDR2 YNNKEL (reference sequence). CDR3 sequence reads: CASSSQVYEQYF. Written as DNA, the CDR3 is TGTGCCAGCAGCTCACAGGTCTACGAGCAGTACTTC.

The chain couples TRBV4-3 to TRBJ1-3; the match to TRBD1 covers 8 bases. The V gene end was trimmed by 4 bases and the J gene end by 6 bases; junction bases not matched to a gene: 8. The length of the CDR3 is 15 residues. From germline, CDR1 is LGHNA and CDR2 YSLEER. CDR3 DNA sequence: TGCGCCAGCAGCCGAACCTCGGGACAGGAAAACACCATATATTTT. Its translation: CASSRTSGQENTIYF.

The chain joins TRBV19 to TRBJ1-6, with D possibly matching TRBD1 (6 bases). V lost 4 bases and J lost 6, with 13 bases in between. The CDR3 contains 15 residues. CDR1 and CDR2 (germline): LNHDA, SQIVND (reference sequence). CDR3 sequence reads: CASSTQGRFNSPLHF. DNA for the CDR3: TGTGCCAGTAGTACACAGGGTCGGTTTAATTCACCCCTCCACTTT. Looking up the rest from reference TRBV19 and TRBJ1-6 gives the full variable domain: DGGITQSPKYLFRKEGQNVTLSCEQNLNHDAMYWYRQDPGQGLRLIYYSQIVNDFQKGDIAEGYSVSREKKESFPLTVTSAQKNPTAFYLCASSTQGRFNSPLHFGNGTRLTVT.

The chain is built from TRBV5-1 and TRBJ2-7; 7 bases are shared with TRBD1. The CDR3 has 14 amino acids. Germline V CDR1 and CDR2: SGHRS, YFSETQ. The V and J ends lost 0 bases and 2 bases, in that order; junction bases with no gene match: 2. CDR3 sequence reads: CASSLVGGAYEQYF. In DNA form, the CDR3 reads TGCGCCAGCAGCTTGGTAGGGGGCGCCTACGAGCAGTACTTC.

The chain links TRBV10-3 to TRBJ1-2; no reliable D call. V was trimmed by 2 bases and J by 3 bases, leaving 13 bases between them. This CDR3 spans 15 amino acids. CDR1 is ENHRY, CDR2 SYGVKD, per germline. The CDR3 nucleotides are TGTGCCATCAGTGAGCCCCTCGAGGGTCACTATGGCTACACCTTC. Its protein product is CAISEPLEGHYGYTF.

The chain's CDR3 is CASLRDRTEKLFF. In nucleotides, the CDR3 is TGTGCCAGTCTCCGGGACAGAACTGAAAAACTGTTTTTT. The chain has TRBV19 and TRBJ1-4; 7 bases are a match to TRBD1. This CDR3 has 13 residues. The germline gives CDR1 LNHDA, CDR2 SQIVND (reference sequence). V lost 8 bases, J lost 7 bases, and 7 bases stayed unmatched.

The V and J genes are TRBV19 and TRBJ1-1; D not resolved. This CDR3 spans 12 amino acids. The V gene lost 7 bases and the J gene lost 0 bases, with 6 bases spanning the gap. CDR1 is LNHDA and CDR2 is SQIVND in the germline V gene (reference sequence). CDR3: CASTYMNTEAFF. The CDR3 DNA sequence: TGTGCCAGTACGTATATGAACACTGAAGCTTTCTTT.

This chain uses TRBV6-5 with TRBJ1-2; D is unresolved. V dropped 10 bases and J dropped 3 bases, with 15 bases sitting between them. CDR3 length: 13 residues. Germline CDR1 and CDR2: MNHEY and SVGAGI. The CDR3 DNA sequence: TGTGCCACCTCCGAGGGATCTGACTATGGCTACACCTTC. Translating gives CATSEGSDYGYTF.

This clone appeared a few times. The genes are TRBV5-1 and TRBJ1-6; 8 bases line up with TRBD1. Germline CDR1 is SGHRS and CDR2 is YFSETQ. V shed 4 bases and J 7 bases; nucleotides not matched to a gene: 13. The CDR3 covers 17 residues. This chain's CDR3 is CASSIKPGTGSNSPLHF. CDR3 nucleotide sequence: TGCGCCAGCAGCATAAAACCCGGGACAGGTAGCAATTCACCCCTCCACTTT.

The chain carries TRBV10-2 and TRBJ1-5, with 8 bases identical to TRBD1. V lost 6 bases and J lost 4; bases outside the gene matches: 8. There are 15 residues in the CDR3. Germline CDR1 WSHSY, CDR2 SAAADI. CDR3 sequence (DNA): TGCGCCAGCAGCCCAGGGGGCTGGAAGAATCAGCCCCAGCATTTT. It specifies CASSPGGWKNQPQHF.

V and J are TRBV21-1 and TRBJ2-2; TRBD1, the table's D call, lacks a check against the DNA. TRBV21-1 is termed a pseudogene. The CDR3 has 16 residues. The CDR3 protein is CASSKVRGQVTGELFF. The CDR3 nucleotides read TGTGCCAGCAGCAAAGTAAGGGGACAGGTCACCGGGGAGCTGTTTTTT.